The T cell receptor (beta chain) under discussion was sequenced for a study of blood T cell repertoires in COVID-19. Study overall: Sources were T cells, B-cell-depleted T cells, or PBMCs; the material itself was cDNA or gDNA.

The study drew participants aged 18 to 89 years from some 24 US areas. The CDR3 spans 13 residues. CDR1 KGHSH and CDR2 LQKENI come from the germline V gene. Trimming removed 3 bases from V and 1 base from J, with 5 bases in between. TCRdb's copy holds only in-frame clones and misses some; the assay was immunoSEQ multiplex PCR. The sample records 150,000 to 200,000 clones, around 80% being singletons. The specimen sequenced was PBMCs or T cells enriched from blood (not recorded which). The clonotype was recovered from an older woman who had recovered from COVID-19. The gene calls are TRBV18 and TRBJ2-3, with unresolved D. DNA for the CDR3: TGTGCCAGCTCACCTCCCGGCACAGATACGCAGTATTTT. Translated: CASSPPGTDTQYF.